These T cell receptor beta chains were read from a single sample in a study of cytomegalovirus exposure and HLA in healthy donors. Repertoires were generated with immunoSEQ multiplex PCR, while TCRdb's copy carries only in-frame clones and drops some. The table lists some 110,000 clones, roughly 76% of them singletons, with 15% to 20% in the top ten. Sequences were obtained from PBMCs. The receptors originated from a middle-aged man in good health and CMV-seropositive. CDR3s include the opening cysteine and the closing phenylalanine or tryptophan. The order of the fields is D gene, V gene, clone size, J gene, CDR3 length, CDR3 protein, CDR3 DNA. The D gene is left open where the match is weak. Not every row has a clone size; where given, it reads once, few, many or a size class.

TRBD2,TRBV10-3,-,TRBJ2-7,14,CAISVTSGAGEQYF,TGTGCCATCAGTGTGACTAGCGGGGCCGGAGAGCAGTACTTC
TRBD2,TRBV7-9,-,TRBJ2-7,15,CASSSPGLATYEQYF,TGTGCCAGCAGCTCCCCGGGACTAGCGACCTACGAGCAGTACTTC
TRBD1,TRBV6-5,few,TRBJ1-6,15,CASSRLTGGNSPLHF,TGTGCCAGCAGCCGGCTGACAGGGGGAAATTCACCCCTCCACTTT
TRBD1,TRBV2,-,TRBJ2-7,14,CASSDRDSLVGQYF,TGTGCCAGCAGTGATAGGGACAGCCTCGTCGGTCAGTACTTC
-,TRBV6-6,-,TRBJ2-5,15,CASSYEGQGRKTQYF,TGTGCCAGCAGTTACGAAGGTCAGGGCAGAAAGACCCAGTACTTC
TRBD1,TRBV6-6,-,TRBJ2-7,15,CASSYRDRGYYEQYF,TGTGCCAGCAGTTACCGGGACAGGGGATATTACGAGCAGTACTTC
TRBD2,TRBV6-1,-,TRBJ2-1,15,CASSGLAGAYNEQFF,TGTGCCAGCAGTGGACTAGCGGGGGCCTACAATGAGCAGTTCTTC
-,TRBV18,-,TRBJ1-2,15,CASSPSERRQPEDTF,TGTGCCAGCTCACCATCCGAAAGGAGGCAACCAGAGGACACCTTC
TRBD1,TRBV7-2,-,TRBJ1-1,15,CASSSSDREYTEAFF,TGTGCCAGCAGCTCCTCTGACAGGGAGTACACTGAAGCTTTCTTT
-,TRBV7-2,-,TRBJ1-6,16,CASSLAERAYNSPLHF,TGTGCCAGCAGCTTAGCGGAGCGGGCCTATAATTCACCCCTCCACTTT
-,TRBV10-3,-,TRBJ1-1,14,CAISGEAKTYEAFF,TGTGCCATCAGTGGGGAGGCGAAGACCTATGAAGCTTTCTTT
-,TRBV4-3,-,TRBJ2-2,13,CVSSPGGTGELFF,TGCGTCAGCAGCCCCGGAGGCACCGGGGAGCTGTTTTTT
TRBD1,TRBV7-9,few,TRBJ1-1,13,CASTWTGGTEAFF,TGTGCCAGCACCTGGACAGGGGGCACTGAAGCTTTCTTT
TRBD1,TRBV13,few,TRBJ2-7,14,CASSLGNRGNEQYF,TGTGCCAGCAGCTTAGGTAACAGGGGCAACGAGCAGTACTTC
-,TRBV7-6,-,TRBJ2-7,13,CASSLSGTYEQYF,TGTGCCAGCAGCCTCTCGGGAACCTACGAGCAGTACTTC
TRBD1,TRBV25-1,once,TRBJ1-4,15,CASSDVRGPSEKLFF,TGTGCCAGCAGTGATGTCAGGGGGCCCAGTGAAAAACTGTTTTTT
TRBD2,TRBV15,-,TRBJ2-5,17,CATRGEPGLALEETQYF,TGTGCCACCAGAGGTGAACCGGGACTAGCGCTTGAAGAGACCCAGTACTTC
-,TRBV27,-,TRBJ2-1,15,CASSLGGAVSNEQFF,TGTGCCAGCAGCCTAGGAGGGGCAGTTTCCAATGAGCAGTTCTTC
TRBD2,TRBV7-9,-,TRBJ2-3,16,CSSTPTVGGLADTQYF,TGTTCCAGCACCCCTACAGTGGGAGGGCTGGCCGATACGCAGTATTTT
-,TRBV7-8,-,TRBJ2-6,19,CASSQDTGTPNSGANVLTF,TGTGCCAGCAGCCAAGACACCGGGACTCCCAATTCTGGGGCCAACGTCCTGACTTTC
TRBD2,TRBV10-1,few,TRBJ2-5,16,CASSEGLAGLQETQYF,TGCGCCAGCAGTGAGGGGCTAGCGGGACTCCAAGAGACCCAGTACTTC
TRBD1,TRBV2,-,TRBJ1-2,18,CASRNFGTGGDGYYGYTF,TGTGCCAGCAGGAACTTTGGGACAGGGGGCGATGGTTACTATGGCTACACCTTC
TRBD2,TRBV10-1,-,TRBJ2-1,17,CASGGLADQGPYNEQFF,TGCGCCAGCGGGGGACTAGCGGACCAGGGGCCCTACAATGAGCAGTTCTTC
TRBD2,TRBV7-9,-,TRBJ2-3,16,CASSSVNSGSTDTQYF,TGTGCCAGCAGCTCGGTTAATAGCGGGAGCACAGATACGCAGTATTTT
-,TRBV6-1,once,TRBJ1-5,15,CASSRGGLSNQPQHF,TGTGCCAGCAGCCGGGGAGGGCTTAGCAATCAGCCCCAGCATTTT
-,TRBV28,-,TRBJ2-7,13,CASALAHSYEQYF,TGTGCCAGCGCGCTAGCCCACTCCTACGAGCAGTACTTC
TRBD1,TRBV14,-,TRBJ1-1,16,CASSQDQGTGYTEAFF,TGTGCCAGCAGCCAAGATCAGGGGACAGGGTACACTGAAGCTTTCTTT
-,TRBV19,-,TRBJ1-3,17,CASSILAGIGSGNTIYF,TGTGCCAGTAGTATTCTCGCAGGGATAGGCTCTGGAAACACCATATATTTT
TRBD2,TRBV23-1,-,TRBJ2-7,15,CASSPKRGHSYEQYF,TGCGCCAGCAGTCCCAAGCGGGGCCATTCCTACGAGCAGTACTTC
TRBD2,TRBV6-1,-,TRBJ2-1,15,CASRIGTSGYNEQFF,TGTGCCAGCAGAATCGGGACTAGCGGCTACAATGAGCAGTTCTTC
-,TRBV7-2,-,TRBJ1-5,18,CASSLDGLGRLMDQPQHF,TGTGCCAGCAGCTTAGACGGGTTGGGTCGGTTAATGGATCAGCCCCAGCATTTT
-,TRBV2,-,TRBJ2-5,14,CASSDNRDQETQYF,TGTGCCAGCAGCGATAACAGGGACCAAGAGACCCAGTACTTC
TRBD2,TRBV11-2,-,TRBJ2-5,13,CASSLDGEGTQYF,TGTGCCAGCAGCTTAGACGGGGAGGGGACCCAGTACTTC